The 17 T cell receptor beta chains below were found in one sample sequenced in a study of cytomegalovirus exposure and HLA in healthy donors. Primers: 60 Vbeta forward and 13 Jbeta reverse. Profiling relied on immunoSEQ multiplex PCR, and the TCRdb table lists in-frame clones only, not all of them. The table counts 75,000 to 100,000 clones; around 1.6% lies in the top ten. The sequencing input was PBMCs. These receptors were collected from a woman aged 60-70 years in good health and CMV-seronegative.

J is TRBJ1-3 and V is TRBV7-2; D gene unclear. V was clipped by 3 bases and J by 2 bases, with 14 bases between them. Germline CDR1 reads SGHTA; CDR2 reads FQGNSA. This CDR3 is built from 16 residues. As DNA, the CDR3 is TGTGCCAGCAGCTTTGGTGCGGTCGAGGCTGGAAACACCATATATTTT. Encoded protein: CASSFGAVEAGNTIYF. Looking up the rest from reference TRBV7-2 and TRBJ1-3 gives the full variable domain: GAGVSQSPSNKVTEKGKDVELRCDPISGHTALYWYRQSLGQGLEFLIYFQGNSAPDKSGLPSDRFSAERTGGSVSTLTIQRTQQEDSAVYLCASSFGAVEAGNTIYFGEGSWLTVV.

The gene calls are TRBV7-9 and TRBJ1-4; the D is unclear. This CDR3 has 15 residues. Trimming shortened V by 5 bases and J by 7 bases, and 17 bases separated the two germline ends. Germline V lookup: CDR1 SEHNR, CDR2 FQNEAQ (reference sequence). CDR3 sequence: CASSTLPPGSEKLFF. The CDR3 nucleotides read TGTGCCAGCAGCACGCTACCTCCGGGGTCTGAAAAACTGTTTTTT.

The chain has TRBV19 and TRBJ2-1, with D perhaps TRBD2 (5 bases). This CDR3 is 15 amino acids long. V lost 6 bases and J 5 bases, leaving 17 bases between the germline ends. From germline, CDR1 is LNHDA and CDR2 SQIVND (reference sequence). CDR3 in DNA: TGTGCCAGTAGAGCCCGCGGGTCCAGGCACAATGAGCAGTTCTTC. It specifies CASRARGSRHNEQFF.

The genes are TRBV5-1 and TRBJ1-3; 8 positions agree with TRBD1. Germline values: CDR1 SGHRS, CDR2 YFSETQ. The J segment lost 1 base and the V segment lost 4 bases, leaving 7 bases of the junction unmatched. This CDR3 contains 16 residues. The CDR3 coding sequence is TGCGCCAGCAGCACAGCCGGGACAGGTTCTGGAAACACCATATATTTT. Translated: CASSTAGTGSGNTIYF.

Turning to this clone: The germline gene is not matched at one end of the junction; a read error may be the cause. This chain links TRBV7-7 with TRBJ2-5; 8 bases are shared with TRBD1. Per the germline V gene, CDR1 is SSHAT and CDR2 is FNYEAQ (reference sequence). The CDR3 has 14 residues. The CDR3 DNA follows: TGTGCTAGCAGCCCCAATACAGGGGGAGAGACCCAGTACTTC. It codes for CASSPNTGGETQYF.

The rearrangement joins TRBV7-3 to TRBJ2-2; 7 bases fit TRBD2. Trimming at V came to 2 bases and at J to 2 bases, leaving 8 bases not matched to a gene. CDR1 is SGHTA and CDR2 is FQGTGA in the germline V gene. CDR3 size: 17 residues. CDR3 loop: CASSLGGGGLNTGELFF. The CDR3 coding sequence is TGTGCCAGCAGCTTAGGCGGGGGAGGCCTAAACACCGGGGAGCTGTTTTTT.

This sequence joins TRBV11-2 and TRBJ1-4; 9 nucleotides match TRBD1. After removal of 5 bases from V and 8 bases from J, the junction contained 9 bases not matched to a gene. The CDR3 is made up of 15 amino acids. Germline lookup yields CDR1 SGHAT and CDR2 FQNNGV. CDR3 coding DNA: TGTGCCAGCAGCGCCACGACAGGGGGTATCGAAAAACTGTTTTTT. This codes for CASSATTGGIEKLFF. Variable domain in full (rest from reference TRBV11-2 and TRBJ1-4): EAGVAQSPRYKIIEKRQSVAFWCNPISGHATLYWYQQILGQGPKLLIQFQNNGVVDDSQLPKDRFSAERLKGVDSTLKIQPAKLEDSAVYLCASSATTGGIEKLFFGSGTQLSVL.

The V gene is TRBV9, the J gene TRBJ2-3; 12 bases agree with TRBD2. After removal of 0 bases from V and 4 bases from J, the junction contained 3 bases not matched to a gene. This CDR3 is built from 16 residues. The germline V gene has CDR1 SGDLS and CDR2 YYNGEE. The CDR3 reads CASSVGLAGEADTQYF. The CDR3 DNA sequence: TGTGCCAGCAGCGTAGGACTAGCGGGAGAGGCAGATACGCAGTATTTT.

The rearrangement uses TRBV5-4 and TRBJ2-5, with TRBD2 matching over 8 bases. The CDR3 has 16 amino acids. V lost 1 base, J lost 5 bases, and 10 bases stayed unmatched. The germline CDR1 and CDR2 sequences are SGHNT and YYREEE (reference sequence). The CDR3 coding sequence is TGTGCCAGCAGCTTGACTACCGGGACTAGGCGGGAGACCCAGTACTTC. Translation: CASSLTTGTRRETQYF.

The genes are TRBV7-2 and TRBJ2-7; D is uncertain. The CDR3 extends over 13 amino acids. V gave up 1 base and J gave up 3 bases, with 7 bases separating them. Germline-derived CDR1 and CDR2 are SGHTA and FQGNSA. CDR3: CASSLERRYEQYF. The CDR3, as DNA: TGTGCCAGCAGCTTAGAGCGCCGCTACGAGCAGTACTTC.

The chain links TRBV5-5 to TRBJ1-4; D uncertain. The CDR3 extends over 15 amino acids. Germline loops: CDR1 SGHKS, CDR2 YYEKEE (reference sequence). V dropped 0 bases and J dropped 7 bases, with 13 bases sitting between them. The CDR3 nucleotides read TGTGCCAGCAGCTTGGGCCCGAGGTCGGGTGAAAAACTGTTTTTT. Translating gives CASSLGPRSGEKLFF.

The rearrangement joins TRBV2 to TRBJ1-6; D perhaps matches TRBD1 (6 bases). CDR1 SNHLY and CDR2 FYNNEI come from the germline V gene. The CDR3 sequence is 20 residues long. Trimming left V 4 bases short and J 0 bases short, with 22 bases between. CDR3 nucleotides: TGTGCCAGCAGTGGATTATTAGCAGGGGCCAATTTCTCCTATAATTCACCCCTCCACTTT. Translated: CASSGLLAGANFSYNSPLHF. Supplemented by reference TRBV2 and TRBJ1-6, the full variable domain reads EPEVTQTPSHQVTQMGQEVILRCVPISNHLYFYWYRQILGQKVEFLVSFYNNEISEKSEIFDDQFSVERPDGSNFTLKIRSTKLEDSAMYFCASSGLLAGANFSYNSPLHFGNGTRLTVT.

The chain uses TRBV6-6 and TRBJ2-2; no firm D call. Germline CDR1 reads MNHNY; CDR2 reads SVGAGI (reference sequence). The CDR3 sequence is 13 residues long. Trimming removed 5 bases at V and 7 bases at J, with 11 bases between. The CDR3 protein is CASSKIHGGELFF. CDR3 DNA sequence: TGTGCCAGCAGTAAGATACATGGCGGGGAGCTGTTTTTT.

The CDR3 nucleotides are TGTGCCAGCAGCCGACCTGGGGGGAACAATGAGCAGTTCTTC. This gives the protein CASSRPGGNNEQFF. This chain joins TRBV5-5 and TRBJ2-1, with a weak D call TRBD2 (6 bases). CDR1 and CDR2 (germline): SGHKS, YYEKEE (reference sequence). Trimming removed 4 bases at V and 5 bases at J, with 13 bases between. The CDR3 spans 14 residues.

The chain combines TRBV5-1 with TRBJ1-1, with D possibly matching TRBD1 (5 bases). V lost 5 bases, J lost 0 bases, and 8 bases lay in between. This CDR3 is built from 13 residues. Germline CDR1 is SGHRS and CDR2 is YFSETQ. CDR3 sequence: CASSRGMNTEAFF. The CDR3 nucleotides read TGCGCCAGCAGTCGGGGGATGAACACTGAAGCTTTCTTT.

V gene TRBV27 combines with J gene TRBJ1-6; D gene ambiguous. Trimming stripped 7 bases from V and 5 bases from J, with 12 bases between. The CDR3 loop spans 14 amino acids. The germline gives CDR1 MNHEY, CDR2 SMNVEV (reference sequence). CDR3 sequence: CASTRGFDNSPLHF. CDR3 sequence (DNA): TGTGCCAGCACTCGGGGTTTTGATAATTCACCCCTCCACTTT.

V is TRBV6-5 and J is TRBJ2-1, with TRBD2 as a possible D gene (6 bases). Per the germline V gene, CDR1 is MNHEY and CDR2 is SVGAGI. V dropped 0 bases and J dropped 5 bases, with 8 bases sitting between them. This CDR3 is 14 amino acids long. The CDR3 here is CASSYSSGDNEQFF. CDR3 nucleotides: TGTGCCAGCAGTTACTCGTCGGGGGACAATGAGCAGTTCTTC.